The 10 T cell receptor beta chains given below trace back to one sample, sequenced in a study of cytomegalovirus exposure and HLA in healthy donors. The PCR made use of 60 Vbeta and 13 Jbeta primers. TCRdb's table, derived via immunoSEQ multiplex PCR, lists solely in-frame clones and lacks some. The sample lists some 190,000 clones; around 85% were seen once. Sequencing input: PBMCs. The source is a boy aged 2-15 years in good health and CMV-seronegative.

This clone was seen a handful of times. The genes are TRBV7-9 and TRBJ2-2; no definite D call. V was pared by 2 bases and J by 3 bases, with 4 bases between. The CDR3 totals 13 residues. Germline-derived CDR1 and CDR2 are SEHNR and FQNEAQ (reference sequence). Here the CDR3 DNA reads TGTGCCAGCAGCTTATCGTACACCGGGGAGCTGTTTTTT. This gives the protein CASSLSYTGELFF.

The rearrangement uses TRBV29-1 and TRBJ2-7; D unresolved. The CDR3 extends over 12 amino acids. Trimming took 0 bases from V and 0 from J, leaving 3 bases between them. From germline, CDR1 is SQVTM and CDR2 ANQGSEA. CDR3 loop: CSVEDLSYEQYF. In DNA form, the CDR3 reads TGCAGCGTTGAAGATCTCTCCTACGAGCAGTACTTC.

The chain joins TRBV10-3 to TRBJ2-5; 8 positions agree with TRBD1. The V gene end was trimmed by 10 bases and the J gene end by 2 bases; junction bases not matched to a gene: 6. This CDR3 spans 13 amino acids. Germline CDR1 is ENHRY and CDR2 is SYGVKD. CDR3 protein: CATAGQGQETQYF. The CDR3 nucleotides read TGTGCCACCGCAGGACAGGGTCAAGAGACCCAGTACTTC.

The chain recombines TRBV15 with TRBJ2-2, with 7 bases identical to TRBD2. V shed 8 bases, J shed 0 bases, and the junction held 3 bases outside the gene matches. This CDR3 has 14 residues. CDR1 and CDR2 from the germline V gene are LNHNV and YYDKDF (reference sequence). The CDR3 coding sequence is TGTGCCACCTTGGCGGGAGCGAACACCGGGGAGCTGTTTTTT. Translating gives CATLAGANTGELFF.

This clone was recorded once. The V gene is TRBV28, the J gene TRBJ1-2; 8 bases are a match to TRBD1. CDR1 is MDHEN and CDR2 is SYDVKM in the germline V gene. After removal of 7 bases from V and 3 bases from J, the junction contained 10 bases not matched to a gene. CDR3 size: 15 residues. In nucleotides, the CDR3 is TGTGCCAGCAAAAGGACAGGGTTGGGTCACTATGGCTACACCTTC. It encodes CASKRTGLGHYGYTF.

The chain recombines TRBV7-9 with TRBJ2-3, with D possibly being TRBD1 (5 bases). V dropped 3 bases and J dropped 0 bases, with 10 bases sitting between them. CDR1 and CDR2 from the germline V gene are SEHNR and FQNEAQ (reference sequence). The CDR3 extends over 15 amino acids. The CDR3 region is CASSFRAVSTDTQYF. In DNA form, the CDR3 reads TGTGCCAGCAGCTTCAGGGCGGTTAGCACAGATACGCAGTATTTT.

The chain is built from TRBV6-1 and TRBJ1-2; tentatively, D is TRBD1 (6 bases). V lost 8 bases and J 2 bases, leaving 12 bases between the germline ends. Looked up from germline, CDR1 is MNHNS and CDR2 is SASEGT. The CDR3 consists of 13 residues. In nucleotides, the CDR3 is TGTGCCAGCCGGGCAACAGGGAACTATGGCTACACCTTC. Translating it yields CASRATGNYGYTF.

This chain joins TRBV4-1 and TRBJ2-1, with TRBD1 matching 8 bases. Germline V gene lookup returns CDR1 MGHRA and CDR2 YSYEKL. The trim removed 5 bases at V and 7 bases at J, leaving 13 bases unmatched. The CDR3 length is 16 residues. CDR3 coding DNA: TGCGCCAGCAGCTACCGGCCGCAGGGGGCTAGGAATGAGCAGTTCTTC. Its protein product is CASSYRPQGARNEQFF.

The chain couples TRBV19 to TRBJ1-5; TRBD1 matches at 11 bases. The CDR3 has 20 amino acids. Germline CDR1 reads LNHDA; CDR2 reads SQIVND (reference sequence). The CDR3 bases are TGTGTCAGATACCCAGAAAAAAGCTGGACAGGGGGCGGTCGCAATCAGCCCCAGCATTTT. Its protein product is CVRYPEKSWTGGGRNQPQHF.

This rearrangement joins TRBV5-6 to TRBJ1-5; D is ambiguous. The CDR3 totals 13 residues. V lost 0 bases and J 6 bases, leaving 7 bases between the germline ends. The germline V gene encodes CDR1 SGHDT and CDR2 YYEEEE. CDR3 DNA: TGTGCCAGCAGCTTGGCGCGGATTCAGCCCCAGCATTTT. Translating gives CASSLARIQPQHF.